Given below is one T cell receptor beta chain in context. Its antigen is unknown. This record belongs to a study of shared clonotypes between healthy human individuals. Points from the study as a whole: Larger richness was generally estimated for naive than memory subsets.

CDR1 and CDR2 (germline): LNHDA, SQIVND (reference sequence). The CDR3 is 15 amino acids. Trimming took off 4 bases at V and 4 bases at J, with 16 bases between the two ends. The data were produced by immunoSEQ multiplex PCR, yet TCRdb's version contains in-frame clones alone and is incomplete. The sample comprises a few million clones, approximately 93% of which are singletons, and under 0.45% rests with the top ten. The sequence derives from a man younger than 35 in good health. Some clones in this sample may be carry-over from other donors' samples. Sequencing was performed on naive CD4+ T cells from PBMCs. Subset reported: CD45RA+ positively selected. The chain joins TRBV19 to TRBJ1-2; D remains unclear. CDR3 nucleotides: TGTGCCAGTAGTAAGCGCCAACCCGGTGGCTATGGCTACACCTTC. Translated: CASSKRQPGGYGYTF.